This is a list of T cell receptor beta chains from one sample in a study of human T cells and chemical hapten exposure. TCRdb reprocessed the RACE reads via MiXCR and lists one record per CDR3 protein. Of some 96,000 distinct CDR3 sequences detected, about 9.3% appear once; the ten largest clones hold approximately 1.9%. The specimen was whole blood, collected in connection with sensitization to the hapten diphenylcyclopropenone (DPC). These receptors came from a woman between 40 and 55 years old with alopecia areata. Some clones in this sample may be carry-over from other donors' samples. The CDR3 runs from the conserved cysteine through the conserved F or W. D genes are given only for firm matches. Size values are once, few and many counts, or a class for expanded clones, and some rows have none.

V gene	J gene	clone size	D gene	CDR3 protein	CDR3 DNA
TRBV5-1	TRBJ2-3	few	.	CASSLSPSSTDTQYF	TGCGCCAGCAGCTTGTCCCCCTCGAGCACAGATACGCAGTATTTT
TRBV28	TRBJ2-5	.	TRBD2	CASSPGLAGDGTQYF	TGTGCCAGCAGTCCGGGACTAGCGGGAGATGGGACCCAGTACTTC
TRBV14	TRBJ2-7	.	.	CASSQGDRSYEQYF	TGTGCCAGCAGCCAAGGCGACAGGTCCTACGAGCAGTACTTC
TRBV28	TRBJ2-1	many	.	CASSFFSGTTYNEQFF	TGTGCCAGCAGTTTTTTTTCGGGGACCACCTACAATGAGCAGTTCTTC
TRBV19	TRBJ1-5	few	TRBD1	CASSLGTAAQPQHF	TGTGCCAGTAGTTTAGGGACAGCAGCTCAGCCCCAGCATTTT
TRBV18	TRBJ1-5	many	.	CASSPTGAEPQHF	TGTGCCAGCTCACCGACAGGCGCGGAGCCCCAGCATTTT
TRBV12-3/TRBV12-4	TRBJ2-6	many	.	CASSLNGANVLTF	TGTGCCAGCAGTTTAAATGGGGCCAACGTCCTGACTTTC
TRBV29-1	TRBJ2-1	many	TRBD1	CSVEYRGPFEQFF	TGCAGCGTTGAATACAGGGGGCCTTTTGAGCAGTTCTTC
TRBV29-1	TRBJ2-2	few	TRBD1	CSVIQGARNTGELFF	TGCAGCGTGATACAGGGGGCGCGGAACACCGGGGAGCTGTTTTTT
TRBV7-2	TRBJ1-6	few	.	CASSLGQNNSPLHF	TGTGCCAGCAGCTTGGGACAAAATAATTCACCCCTCCACTTT
TRBV19	TRBJ2-6	few	.	CASSLGRARSGANVLTF	TGTGCCAGTAGCCTCGGACGGGCCAGGTCTGGGGCCAACGTCCTGACTTTC
TRBV4-3	TRBJ1-5	many	TRBD1	CASSQGQGYQPQHF	TGCGCCAGCAGCCAAGGACAGGGGTATCAGCCCCAGCATTTT
TRBV12-5	TRBJ2-1	.	.	CASALGGANEQFF	TGTGCTAGTGCGCTTGGGGGGGCGAATGAGCAGTTCTTC
TRBV28	TRBJ1-1	many	.	CASIQGLGNTEAFF	TGTGCCAGCATCCAGGGACTGGGTAACACTGAAGCTTTCTTT
TRBV6-2/TRBV6-3	TRBJ2-7	.	TRBD1	CASSSGQGLSEQYF	TGTGCCAGCAGCTCGGGACAGGGGTTGAGCGAGCAGTACTTC
TRBV6-6	TRBJ2-2	many	TRBD1	CASSYHDRATGELFF	TGTGCCAGCAGTTACCACGACAGGGCCACCGGGGAGCTGTTTTTT